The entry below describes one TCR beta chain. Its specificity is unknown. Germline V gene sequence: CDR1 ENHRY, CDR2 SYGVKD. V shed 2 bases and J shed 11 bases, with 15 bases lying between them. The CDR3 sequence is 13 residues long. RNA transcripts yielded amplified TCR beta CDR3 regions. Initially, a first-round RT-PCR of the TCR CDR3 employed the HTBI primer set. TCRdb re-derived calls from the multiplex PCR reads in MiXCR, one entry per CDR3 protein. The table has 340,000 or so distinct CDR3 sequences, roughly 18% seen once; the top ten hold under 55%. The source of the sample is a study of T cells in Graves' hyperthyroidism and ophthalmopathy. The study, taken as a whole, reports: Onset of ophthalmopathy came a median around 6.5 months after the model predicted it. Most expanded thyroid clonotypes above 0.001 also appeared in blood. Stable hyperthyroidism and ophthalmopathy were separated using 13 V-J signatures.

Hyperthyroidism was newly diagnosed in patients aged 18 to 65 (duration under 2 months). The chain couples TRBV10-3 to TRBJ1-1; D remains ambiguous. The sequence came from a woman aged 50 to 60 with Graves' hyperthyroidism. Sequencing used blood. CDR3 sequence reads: CAISEASQAMAFF. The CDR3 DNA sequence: TGTGCCATCAGTGAGGCAAGCCAAGCCATGGCTTTCTTT.